This T cell receptor (beta chain) was sequenced during a study of T-cell reconstitution after alpha-beta-depleted transplantation in children (dated by TCRdb to about 2016). Background on the whole study: T-cell immune reconstitution after TCRalphabeta/CD19-depleted allogeneic hematopoietic cell transplantation in children was quantitatively tracked in the study by means of TCR repertoire profiling.

Trimming removed 4 bases from V and 2 bases from J, leaving 11 bases between the germline ends. CDR1 SGHRS and CDR2 YFSETQ were looked up in the germline V gene. The CDR3, cysteine through phenylalanine, is 14 amino acids long. Of all the DNA, just the CDR3 is kept, 42 bases in frame from base 1. The research as a whole found: The apparently early recovery of alphabetaT-cell counts about two months after transplant reportedly depended on only several hundred rapidly expanded clones that came from non-depleted graft cells. In some patients, the high TCRbeta diversity seen at day 60 was put down to recipient T cells and intrathymic progenitors that had survived conditioning. Hyperexpanded clone frequencies declined over subsequent months; after one year, T-cell counts and TCRbeta diversity were mostly attributed to newly produced T cells.

Library method: PCR. TCRdb lists the instrument as Illumina HiSeq 2500. TCR libraries were prepared with molecular barcoding, using unique molecular identifiers to normalize TCRbeta repertoire quantification. TCRdb itself trimmed the public reads at Q25 with fastp, ran MiXCR and retained productive beta chains. For every CDR3 protein sequence, its rows merge into one entry that carries the most common genes and DNA. The sample table lists about 200,000 distinct CDR3 sequences, 8.4% of them with a count of one. 35% of the sample is taken by the ten largest. This clonotype was picked up many times. Its binding antigen is unknown. Base-call qualities are not available, and no considerably larger clone is one nucleotide away. This sample's treatment or condition label indicates: allogeneic hematopoietic cell transplantation with graft depleted of TCRalphabeta T cells and CD19 B cells. TCRalphabeta/CD19-depleted allogeneic hematopoietic cell grafts were given to the transplant recipients, all of whom were children.

The TCR sequence derives from a male patient under 10 years old who had a stem cell transplant for acute myeloid leukemia, so the T cells may come from the graft donor. The specimen was PBMCs, mostly from graft donor cells, collected 360 days after TCRalphabeta/CD19-depleted stem cell transplant. Recombination linked TRBV5-1 to TRBJ2-3, with no D gene named confidently. CDR3 sequence: CASSASLDTDTQYF. DNA sequence: TGCGCCAGCAGCGCCTCTCTGGACACAGATACGCAGTATTTT.